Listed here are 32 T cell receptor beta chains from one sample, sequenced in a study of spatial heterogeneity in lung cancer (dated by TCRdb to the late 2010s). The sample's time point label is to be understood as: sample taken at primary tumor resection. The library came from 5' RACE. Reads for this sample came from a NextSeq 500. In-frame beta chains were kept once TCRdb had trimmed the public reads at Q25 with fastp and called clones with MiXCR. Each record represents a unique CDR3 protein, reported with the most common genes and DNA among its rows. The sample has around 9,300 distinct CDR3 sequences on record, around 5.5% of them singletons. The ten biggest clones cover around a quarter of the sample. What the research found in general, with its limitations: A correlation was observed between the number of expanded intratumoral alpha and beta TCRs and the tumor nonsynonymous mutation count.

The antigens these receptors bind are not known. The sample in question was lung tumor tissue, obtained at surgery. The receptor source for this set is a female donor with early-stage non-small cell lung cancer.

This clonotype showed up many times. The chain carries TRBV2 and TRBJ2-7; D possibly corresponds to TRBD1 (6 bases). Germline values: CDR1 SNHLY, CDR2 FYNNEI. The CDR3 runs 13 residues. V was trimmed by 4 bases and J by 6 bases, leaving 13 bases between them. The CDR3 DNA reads TGTGCCAGCAGTGGGAGCCAGGGGAGCGAGCAGTACTTC. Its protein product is CASSGSQGSEQYF.

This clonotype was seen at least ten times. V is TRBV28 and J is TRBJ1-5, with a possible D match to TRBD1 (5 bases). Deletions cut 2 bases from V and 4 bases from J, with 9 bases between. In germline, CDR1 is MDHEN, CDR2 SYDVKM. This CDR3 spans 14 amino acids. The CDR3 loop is CASSLGGTNQPQHF. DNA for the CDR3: TGTGCCAGCAGTTTAGGGGGGACGAATCAGCCCCAGCATTTT.

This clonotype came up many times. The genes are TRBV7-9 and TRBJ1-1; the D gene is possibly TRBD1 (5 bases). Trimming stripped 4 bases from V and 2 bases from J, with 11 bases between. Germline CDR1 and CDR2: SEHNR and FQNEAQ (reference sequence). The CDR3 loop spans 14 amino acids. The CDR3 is CASSWGGENTEAFF. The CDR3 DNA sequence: TGTGCCAGCAGCTGGGGCGGGGAAAACACTGAAGCTTTCTTT.

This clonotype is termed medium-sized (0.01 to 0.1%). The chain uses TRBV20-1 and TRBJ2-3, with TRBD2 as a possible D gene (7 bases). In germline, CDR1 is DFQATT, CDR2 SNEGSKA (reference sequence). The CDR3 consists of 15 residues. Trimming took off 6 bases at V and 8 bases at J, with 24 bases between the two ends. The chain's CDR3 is CSALMLTGGPGTQYF. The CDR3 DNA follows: TGCAGTGCCCTAATGCTCACGGGGGGCCCAGGTACGCAGTATTTT.

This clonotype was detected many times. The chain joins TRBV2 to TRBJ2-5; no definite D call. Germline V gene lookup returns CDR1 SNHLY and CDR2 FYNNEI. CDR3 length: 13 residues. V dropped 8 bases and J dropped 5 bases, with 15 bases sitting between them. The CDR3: CASSRTFGETQYF. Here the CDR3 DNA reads TGTGCCAGCTCCCGCACGTTCGGCGAGACCCAGTACTTC.

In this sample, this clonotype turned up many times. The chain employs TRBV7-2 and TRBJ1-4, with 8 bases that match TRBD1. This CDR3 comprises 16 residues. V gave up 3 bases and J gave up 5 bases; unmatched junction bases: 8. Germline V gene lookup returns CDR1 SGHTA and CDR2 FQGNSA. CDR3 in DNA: TGTGCCAGCAGCTTGACGATTGGACAGGGAAATGAAAAACTGTTTTTT. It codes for CASSLTIGQGNEKLFF.

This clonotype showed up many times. The CDR3 DNA is TGCAGTGCTAGTTCGGGGGCAGAGCAGCCCCAGCATTTT. This gives the protein CSASSGAEQPQHF. The rearrangement uses TRBV20-1 and TRBJ1-5; D is possibly TRBD1 (6 bases). This CDR3 is 13 amino acids long. Germline V gives CDR1 DFQATT, CDR2 SNEGSKA (reference sequence). V lost 3 bases and J 7 bases, leaving 13 bases between the germline ends.

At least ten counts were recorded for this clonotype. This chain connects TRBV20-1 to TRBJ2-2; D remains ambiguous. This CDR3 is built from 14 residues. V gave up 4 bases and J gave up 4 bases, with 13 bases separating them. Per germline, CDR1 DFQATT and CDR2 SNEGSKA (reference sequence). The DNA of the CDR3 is TGCAGTGCTAAGCCGTCCGGGTCCACCGGGGAGCTGTTTTTT. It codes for CSAKPSGSTGELFF.

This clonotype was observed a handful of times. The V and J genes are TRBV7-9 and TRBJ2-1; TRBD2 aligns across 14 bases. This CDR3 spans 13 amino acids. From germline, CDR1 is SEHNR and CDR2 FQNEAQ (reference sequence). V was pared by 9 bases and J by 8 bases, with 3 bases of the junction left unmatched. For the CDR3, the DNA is TGTGCCAGGGGACTAGCGGGAGTGGATGAGCAGTTCTTC. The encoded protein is CARGLAGVDEQFF.

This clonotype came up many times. The CDR3 DNA is TGTGCCAGCAGCGGGACAGGGGCACAAGAGACCCAGTACTTC. The encoded protein is CASSGTGAQETQYF. The chain uses TRBV11-2 and TRBJ2-5, with 10 bases that match TRBD1. Germline CDR1 SGHAT, CDR2 FQNNGV. The CDR3 contains 14 residues. V lost 5 bases and J lost 2; bases outside the gene matches: 2.

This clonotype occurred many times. The chain's CDR3 is CASSLVVLRGPVNTEAFF. The DNA of the CDR3 is TGTGCCAGCAGCTTAGTTGTCCTCCGGGGGCCGGTGAACACTGAAGCTTTCTTT. The chain couples TRBV7-6 to TRBJ1-1; TRBD1 is a possible D gene (6 bases). CDR1 SGHVS and CDR2 FNYEAQ come from the germline V gene. Trimming took 1 base from V and 0 from J, leaving 18 bases between them. This CDR3 spans 18 amino acids.

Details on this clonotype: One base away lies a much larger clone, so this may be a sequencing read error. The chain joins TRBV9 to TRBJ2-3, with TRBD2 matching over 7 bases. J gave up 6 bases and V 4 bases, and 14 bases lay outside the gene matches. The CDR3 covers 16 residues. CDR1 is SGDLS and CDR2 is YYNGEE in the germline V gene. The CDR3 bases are TGTGCCAGCAGCCGTCATAGCGGGCGGGCCCTCGATACGCAGTATTTT. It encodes CASSRHSGRALDTQYF. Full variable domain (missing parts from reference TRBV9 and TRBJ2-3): DSGVTQTPKHLITATGQRVTLRCSPRSGDLSVYWYQQSLDQGLQFLIQYYNGEERAKGNILERFSAQQFPDLHSELNLSSLELGDSALYFCASSRHSGRALDTQYFGPGTRLTVL.

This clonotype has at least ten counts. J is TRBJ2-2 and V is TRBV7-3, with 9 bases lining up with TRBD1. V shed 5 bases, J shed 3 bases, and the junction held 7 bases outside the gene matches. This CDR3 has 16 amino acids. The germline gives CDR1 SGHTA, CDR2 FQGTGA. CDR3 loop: CASSMRTGADTGELFF. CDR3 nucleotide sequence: TGTGCCAGCAGCATGCGGACAGGGGCCGACACCGGGGAGCTGTTTTTT.

In nucleotides, the CDR3 is TGTGCCAGCAGCCTGAAGATCACTGAAGCTTTCTTT. It translates to CASSLKITEAFF. The V gene is TRBV5-8, the J gene TRBJ1-1; D gene uncertain. The CDR3 contains 12 residues. Germline values: CDR1 SGHTS, CDR2 YDEGEE. Trimming left V 4 bases short and J 4 bases short, with 8 bases between.

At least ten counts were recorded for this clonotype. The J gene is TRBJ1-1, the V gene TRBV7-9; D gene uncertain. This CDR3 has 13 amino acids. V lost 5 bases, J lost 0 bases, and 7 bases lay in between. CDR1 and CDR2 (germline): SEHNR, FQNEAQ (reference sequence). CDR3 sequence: CASSREMNTEAFF. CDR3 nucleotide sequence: TGTGCCAGCAGCCGTGAGATGAACACTGAAGCTTTCTTT.

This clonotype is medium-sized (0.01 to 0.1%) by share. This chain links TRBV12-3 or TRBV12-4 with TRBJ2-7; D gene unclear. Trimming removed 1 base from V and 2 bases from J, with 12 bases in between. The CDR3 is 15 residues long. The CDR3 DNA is TGTGCCAGCAGTTTAGGGGCCCCCAATACCTACGAGCAGTACTTC. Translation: CASSLGAPNTYEQYF.

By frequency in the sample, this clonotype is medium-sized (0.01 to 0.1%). As DNA, the CDR3 is TGTGCCAGCAGTTCGGGAACCAGGGCCCGGCAGCCCCAGCATTTT. Residues: CASSSGTRARQPQHF. The chain uses TRBV27 and TRBJ1-5, with a tentative D call TRBD1 (5 bases). V lost 4 bases, J lost 7 bases, and 17 bases lay in between. Germline lookup yields CDR1 MNHEY and CDR2 SMNVEV (reference sequence). This CDR3 spans 15 amino acids.

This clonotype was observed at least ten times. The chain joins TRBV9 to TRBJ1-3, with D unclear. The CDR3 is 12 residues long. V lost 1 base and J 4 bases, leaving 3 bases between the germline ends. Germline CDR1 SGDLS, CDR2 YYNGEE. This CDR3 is CASSVSGNTIYF. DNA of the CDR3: TGTGCCAGCAGCGTATCCGGAAACACCATATATTTT.

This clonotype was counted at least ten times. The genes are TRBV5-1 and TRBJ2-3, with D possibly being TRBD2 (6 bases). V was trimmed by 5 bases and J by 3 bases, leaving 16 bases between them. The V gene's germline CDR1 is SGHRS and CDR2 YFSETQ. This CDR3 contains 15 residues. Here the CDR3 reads CASSSLGGETDTQYF. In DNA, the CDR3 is TGCGCCAGCAGTTCGTTGGGGGGAGAGACAGATACGCAGTATTTT.

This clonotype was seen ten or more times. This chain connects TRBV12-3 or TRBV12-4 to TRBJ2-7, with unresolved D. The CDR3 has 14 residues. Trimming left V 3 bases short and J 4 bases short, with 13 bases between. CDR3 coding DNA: TGTGCCAGCAGTTTTTTACGGTTGGGTTACGAGCAGTACTTC. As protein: CASSFLRLGYEQYF.

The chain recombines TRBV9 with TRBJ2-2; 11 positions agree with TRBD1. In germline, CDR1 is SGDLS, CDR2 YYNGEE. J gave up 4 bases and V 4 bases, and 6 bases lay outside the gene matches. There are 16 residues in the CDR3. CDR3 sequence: CASSPRTGGSTGELFF. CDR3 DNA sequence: TGTGCCAGCAGCCCGCGGACAGGGGGCAGCACCGGGGAGCTGTTTTTT.

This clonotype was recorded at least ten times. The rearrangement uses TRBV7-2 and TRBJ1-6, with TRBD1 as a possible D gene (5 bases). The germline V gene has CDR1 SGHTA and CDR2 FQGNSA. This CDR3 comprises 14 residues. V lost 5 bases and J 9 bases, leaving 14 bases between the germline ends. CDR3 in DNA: TGTGCCAGCAGCGGGGACCGACGGGGTTCACCCCTCCACTTT. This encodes CASSGDRRGSPLHF.

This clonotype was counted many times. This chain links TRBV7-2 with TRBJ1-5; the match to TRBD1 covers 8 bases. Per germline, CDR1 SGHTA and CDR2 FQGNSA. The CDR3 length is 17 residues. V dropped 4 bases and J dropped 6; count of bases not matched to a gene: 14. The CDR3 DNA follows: TGTGCCAGCAGCTCCCAGCCCCGGGACAGGCCAAGTCAGCCCCAGCATTTT. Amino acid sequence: CASSSQPRDRPSQPQHF.

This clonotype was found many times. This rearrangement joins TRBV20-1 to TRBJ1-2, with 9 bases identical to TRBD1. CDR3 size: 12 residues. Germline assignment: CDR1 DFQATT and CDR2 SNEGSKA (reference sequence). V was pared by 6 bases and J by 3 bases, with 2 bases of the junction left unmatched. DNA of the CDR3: TGCAGTGCAAGGGACAGGGACTATGGCTACACCTTC. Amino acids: CSARDRDYGYTF.

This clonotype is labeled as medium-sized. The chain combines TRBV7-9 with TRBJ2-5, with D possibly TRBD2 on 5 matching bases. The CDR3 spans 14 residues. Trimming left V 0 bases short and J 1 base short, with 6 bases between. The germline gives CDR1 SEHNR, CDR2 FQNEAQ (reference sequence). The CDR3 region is CASSLATSQETQYF. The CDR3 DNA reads TGTGCCAGCAGCTTAGCCACTAGCCAAGAGACCCAGTACTTC. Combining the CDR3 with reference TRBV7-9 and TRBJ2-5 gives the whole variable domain DTGVSQNPRHKITKRGQNVTFRCDPISEHNRLYWYRQTLGQGPEFLTYFQNEAQLEKSRLLSDRFSAERPKGSFSTLEIQRTEQGDSAMYLCASSLATSQETQYFGPGTRLLVL.

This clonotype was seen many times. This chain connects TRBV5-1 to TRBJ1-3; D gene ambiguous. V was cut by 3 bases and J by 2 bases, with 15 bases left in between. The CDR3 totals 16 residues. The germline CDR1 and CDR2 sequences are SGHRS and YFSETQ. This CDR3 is CASSSDPGLAGNTIYF. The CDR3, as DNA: TGCGCCAGCAGCTCGGACCCGGGCTTGGCTGGAAACACCATATATTTT.

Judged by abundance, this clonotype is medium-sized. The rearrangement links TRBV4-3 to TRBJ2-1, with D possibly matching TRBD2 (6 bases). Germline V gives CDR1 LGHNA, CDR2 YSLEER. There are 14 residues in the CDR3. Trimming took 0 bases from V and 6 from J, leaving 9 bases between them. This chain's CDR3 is CASSQDTSPNEQFF. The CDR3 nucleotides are TGCGCCAGCAGCCAAGATACTAGCCCCAATGAGCAGTTCTTC.

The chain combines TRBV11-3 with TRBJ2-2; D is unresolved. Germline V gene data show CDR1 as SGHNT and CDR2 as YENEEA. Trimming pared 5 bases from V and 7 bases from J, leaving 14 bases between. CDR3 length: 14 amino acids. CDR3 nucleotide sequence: TGTGCCAGCAGCCCAATCCCCACCGGCGGGGAGCTGTTTTTT. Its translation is CASSPIPTGGELFF.

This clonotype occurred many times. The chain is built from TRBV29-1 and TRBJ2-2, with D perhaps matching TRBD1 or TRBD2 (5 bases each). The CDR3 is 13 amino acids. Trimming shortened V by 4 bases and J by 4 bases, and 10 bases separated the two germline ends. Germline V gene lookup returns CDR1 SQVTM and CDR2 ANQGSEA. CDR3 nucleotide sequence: TGCAGCGTTGCGGGGACGATCACCGGGGAGCTGTTTTTT. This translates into CSVAGTITGELFF.

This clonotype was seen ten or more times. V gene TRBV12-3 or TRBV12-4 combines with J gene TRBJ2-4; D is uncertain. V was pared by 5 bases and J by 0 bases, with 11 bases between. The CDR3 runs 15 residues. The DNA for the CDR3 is TGTGCCAGCAGTCCCGCGATCTTAGCCAAAAACATTCAGTACTTC. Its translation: CASSPAILAKNIQYF.

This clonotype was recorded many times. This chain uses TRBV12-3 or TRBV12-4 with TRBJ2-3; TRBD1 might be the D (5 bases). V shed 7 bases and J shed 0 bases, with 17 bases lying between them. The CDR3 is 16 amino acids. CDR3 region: CASTLLETESTDTQYF. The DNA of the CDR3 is TGTGCCAGCACCCTCCTAGAGACAGAAAGCACAGATACGCAGTATTTT.

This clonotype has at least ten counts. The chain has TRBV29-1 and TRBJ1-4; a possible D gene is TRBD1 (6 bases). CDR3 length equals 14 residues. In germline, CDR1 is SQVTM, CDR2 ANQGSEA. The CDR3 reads CREGEFSTNEKLFF. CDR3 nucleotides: TGCAGGGAGGGGGAGTTTTCAACTAATGAAAAACTGTTTTTT. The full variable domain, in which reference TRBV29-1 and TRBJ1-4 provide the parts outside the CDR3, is SAVISQKPSRDICQRGTSLTIQCQVDSQVTMMFWYRQQPGQSLTLIATANQGSEATYESGFVIDKFPISRPNLTFSTLTVSNMSPEDSSIYLCREGEFSTNEKLFFGSGTQLSVL.